These T cell receptor beta chains were read from a single sample in a study of blood T cell repertoires in COVID-19. Sequencing used immunoSEQ multiplex PCR; TCRdb keeps in-frame clones, though not all of them. Of about 130,000 clones listed, roughly four fifths were seen once; the top ten hold roughly 10%. What was sequenced was peripheral blood. The source of these receptors is a human donor in a cohort sampled during active COVID-19. The conserved cysteine and the conserved F or W are not part of the CDR3 here.

v_call cdr3_aa
TRBV5-5 ASSRGGNNQPQH
TRBV6-5 ASSGTGTFTDTQY
TRBV25-1 ASRLTGQGYGYT
TRBV12-3/TRBV12-4 ASSLNRHYEQY
TRBV4-1 ASSQTRDRGPNQPQH
TRBV18 ASSPPGQGMYEQY
TRBV3-1/TRBV3-2 ASSPLTSGEYNEQF
TRBV6-1 ASSEGHDPSEQY
TRBV5-1 ASSLQAGISYEQY
TRBV11-2 ASSLQGDSYNEQF
TRBV7-8 ASSLDRVGTEAF
TRBV10-3 AISAPGNNQPQH
TRBV7-6 ASSGRPQETQY
TRBV29-1 SVEVLQSIYGYT
TRBV2 ASSGQGYDEAF
TRBV10-2 ASSESKGSGELF